What follows describes a single TCR beta chain. Antigen specificity is unknown. Repertoires were generated with immunoSEQ multiplex PCR, while TCRdb's copy carries only in-frame clones and drops some. Of roughly 150,000 clones in the sample, roughly 92% were seen once. V shed 3 bases and J shed 4 bases, with 7 bases lying between them. From germline, CDR1 is SNHLY and CDR2 FYNNEI. This CDR3 spans 13 amino acids. The data originate from a study of T cell responses to AZD1222 COVID-19 vaccine. Study results and limitations: Baseline seropositivity characterized only a handful of AZD1222 recipients. Two doses of AZD1222 preceded a rise in Spike-specific TCR breadth and depth. Nearly half of the spike-specific TCRs reportedly recognize variant regions that carry no mutations. Females made up more of the donors, who were largely white British, and clonal diversity may have come out too low.

The receptor was derived from an adult in good health. Sequences were derived from peripheral blood, sampled on day 0 of AZD1222 vaccination. The chain recombines TRBV2 with TRBJ1-5, with D hard to call. The CDR3 DNA sequence: TGTGCCAGCAGTGAGTACAGAAATCAGCCCCAGCATTTT. As protein: CASSEYRNQPQHF.